Given below is one T cell receptor (beta chain) in context. Looked up from germline, CDR1 is SGHTA and CDR2 is FQGNSA. The CDR3 is made up of 13 amino acids. The germline V and J ends were trimmed by 2 bases and 4 bases, with 8 bases remaining between them. The sample belongs to a study of OX40 agonist ivuxolimab in advanced cancers. TCRdb's copy holds only in-frame clones and misses some; the assay was immunoSEQ multiplex PCR. The sample contains under 85,000 clones, 85% of which appear only once. The specimen was CD4+ or CD8+ T cells sorted from blood, collected in a trial of the OX40 agonist ivuxolimab. The chain is built from TRBV7-2 and TRBJ1-1; D not resolved. This clonotype originated in an adult with an advanced solid tumor such as melanoma, head and neck, liver or kidney cancer. CDR3 protein: CASSLPGITEAFF. In nucleotides, the CDR3 is TGTGCCAGCAGCTTACCTGGGATCACTGAAGCTTTCTTT.